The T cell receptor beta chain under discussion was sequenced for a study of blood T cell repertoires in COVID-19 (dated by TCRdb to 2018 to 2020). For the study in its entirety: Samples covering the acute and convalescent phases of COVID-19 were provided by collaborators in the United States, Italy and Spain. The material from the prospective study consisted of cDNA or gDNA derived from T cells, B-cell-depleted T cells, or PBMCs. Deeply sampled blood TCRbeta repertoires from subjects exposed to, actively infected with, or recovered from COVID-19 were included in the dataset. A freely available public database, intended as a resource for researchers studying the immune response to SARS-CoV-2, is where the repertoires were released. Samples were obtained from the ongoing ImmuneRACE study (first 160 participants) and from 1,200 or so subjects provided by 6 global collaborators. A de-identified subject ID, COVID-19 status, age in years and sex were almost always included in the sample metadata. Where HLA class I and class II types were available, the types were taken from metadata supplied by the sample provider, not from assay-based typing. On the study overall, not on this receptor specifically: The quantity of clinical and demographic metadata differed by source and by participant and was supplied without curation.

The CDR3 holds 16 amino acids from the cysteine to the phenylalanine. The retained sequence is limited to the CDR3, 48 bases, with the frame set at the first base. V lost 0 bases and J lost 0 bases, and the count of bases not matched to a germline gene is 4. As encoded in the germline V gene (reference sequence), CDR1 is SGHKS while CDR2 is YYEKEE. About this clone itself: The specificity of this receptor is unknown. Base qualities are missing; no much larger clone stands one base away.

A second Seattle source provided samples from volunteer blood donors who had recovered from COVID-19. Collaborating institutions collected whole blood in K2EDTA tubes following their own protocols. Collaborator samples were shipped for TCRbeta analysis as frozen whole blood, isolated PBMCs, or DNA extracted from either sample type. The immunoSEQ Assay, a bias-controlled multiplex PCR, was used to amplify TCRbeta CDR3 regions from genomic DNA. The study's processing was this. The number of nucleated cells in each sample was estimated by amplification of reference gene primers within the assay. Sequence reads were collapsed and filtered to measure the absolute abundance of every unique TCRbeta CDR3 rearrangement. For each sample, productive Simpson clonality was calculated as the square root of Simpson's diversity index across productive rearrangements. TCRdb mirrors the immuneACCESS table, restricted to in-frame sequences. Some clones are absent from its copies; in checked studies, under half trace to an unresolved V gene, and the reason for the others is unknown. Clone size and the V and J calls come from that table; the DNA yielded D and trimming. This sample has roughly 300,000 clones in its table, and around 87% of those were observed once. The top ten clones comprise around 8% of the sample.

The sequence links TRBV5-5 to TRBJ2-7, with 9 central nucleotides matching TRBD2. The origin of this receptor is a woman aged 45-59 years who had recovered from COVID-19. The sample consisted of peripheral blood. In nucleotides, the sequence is TGTGCCAGCAGCTTGGAACTAGCGGGCAACTCCTACGAGCAGTACTTC. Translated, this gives CASSLELAGNSYEQYF. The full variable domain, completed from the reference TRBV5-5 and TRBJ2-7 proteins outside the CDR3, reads DAGVTQSPTHLIKTRGQQVTLRCSPISGHKSVSWYQQVLGQGPQFIFQYYEKEERGRGNFPDRFSARQFPNYSSELNVNALLLGDSALYLCASSLELAGNSYEQYFGPGTRLTVT.